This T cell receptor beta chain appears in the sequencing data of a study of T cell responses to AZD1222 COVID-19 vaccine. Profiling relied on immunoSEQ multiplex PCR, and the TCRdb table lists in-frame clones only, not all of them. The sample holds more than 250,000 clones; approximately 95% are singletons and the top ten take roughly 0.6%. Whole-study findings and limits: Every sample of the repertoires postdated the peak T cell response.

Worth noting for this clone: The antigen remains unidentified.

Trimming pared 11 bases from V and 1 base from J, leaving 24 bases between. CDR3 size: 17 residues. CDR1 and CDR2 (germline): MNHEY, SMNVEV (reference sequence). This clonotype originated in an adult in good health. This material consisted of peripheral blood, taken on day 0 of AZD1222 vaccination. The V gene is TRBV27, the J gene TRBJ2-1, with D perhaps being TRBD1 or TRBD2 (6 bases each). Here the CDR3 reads CAPRRQVGGPSYNEQFF. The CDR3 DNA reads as TGTGCCCCAAGGAGACAGGTTGGGGGGCCTTCCTACAATGAGCAGTTCTTC.